The 29 T cell receptor beta chains given below trace back to one sample, sequenced in a study of OX40 agonist ivuxolimab in advanced cancers. Measured with immunoSEQ multiplex PCR; TCRdb has only the in-frame clones, and not every one. This sample has 65,000 or so clones; approximately 84% occur once, and the top ten carry approximately 2.2%. The sequencing here drew on CD4+ or CD8+ T cells sorted from blood, taken in a trial of the OX40 agonist ivuxolimab. The receptors were sampled from an adult with an advanced solid tumor such as melanoma, head and neck, liver or kidney cancer.

The rearrangement joins TRBV6-1 to TRBJ1-5; D is unresolved. CDR3 length equals 13 residues. Deletions cut 5 bases from V and 6 bases from J, with 11 bases between. CDR1 MNHNS and CDR2 SASEGT come from the germline V gene. In DNA form, the CDR3 reads TGTGCCAGCAGTTTAGAGGGTCGTCAGCCCCAGCATTTT. This encodes CASSLEGRQPQHF.

This clone was seen only a few times. The chain employs TRBV7-2 and TRBJ2-3, with a tentative D call TRBD2 (5 bases). Trimming cost V 4 bases and J 7 bases, with 12 bases left between them. From germline, CDR1 is SGHTA and CDR2 FQGNSA. The CDR3 runs to 13 residues. The CDR3 nucleotides read TGTGCCAGCAGCTCCCGGACGGACTATACGCAGTATTTT. Translated, it gives CASSSRTDYTQYF.

This clone was counted once. The gene calls are TRBV30 and TRBJ1-5, with 8 bases identical to TRBD1. Germline assignment: CDR1 GTSNPN and CDR2 SVGIG (reference sequence). V dropped 3 bases and J dropped 0; count of bases not matched to a gene: 19. The CDR3 contains 20 residues. DNA for the CDR3: TGTGCCTGGAGCCCTAAATCCGGGACAGGTGAGACCGATAGCAATCAGCCCCAGCATTTT. It codes for CAWSPKSGTGETDSNQPQHF.

This clone was recorded once. The chain combines TRBV5-4 with TRBJ2-7; 8 bases are a match to TRBD1. The CDR3 consists of 15 residues. The junction had 6 bases not matched to a gene; V was cut back by 4 bases and J by 0 bases. From germline, CDR1 is SGHNT and CDR2 YYREEE (reference sequence). Written as DNA, the CDR3 is TGTGCCAGCAGCCTCACCGGGACAGGCTCCTACGAGCAGTACTTC. It translates to CASSLTGTGSYEQYF.

The chain is built from TRBV30 and TRBJ2-1; 9 positions match TRBD1. The CDR3 loop spans 16 amino acids. The J segment lost 3 bases and the V segment lost 3 bases, leaving 9 bases of the junction unmatched. Germline CDR1 GTSNPN, CDR2 SVGIG (reference sequence). In DNA form, the CDR3 reads TGTGCCTGGAGGAGACCGGACAGGGGACTCTACAATGAGCAGTTCTTC. Its protein is CAWRRPDRGLYNEQFF. Full variable domain (remainder filled in from reference TRBV30 and TRBJ2-1): SQTIHQWPATLVQPVGSPLSLECTVEGTSNPNLYWYRQAAGRGLQLLFYSVGIGQISSEVPQNLSASRPQDRQFILSSKKLLLSDSGFYLCAWRRPDRGLYNEQFFGPGTRLTVL.

The chain recombines TRBV19 with TRBJ1-1; a weak D match, TRBD1 (5 bases). This CDR3 region has 15 residues. The germline CDR1 and CDR2 sequences are LNHDA and SQIVND (reference sequence). V was trimmed by 5 bases and J by 0 bases, leaving 13 bases between them. The CDR3 DNA is TGTGCCAGTAGTCCCCCCCCAGGGATGAACACTGAAGCTTTCTTT. Residues: CASSPPPGMNTEAFF.

V usage is TRBV10-3 and J usage is TRBJ1-1; no firm D call. The CDR3 is made up of 15 amino acids. With 10 bases removed from V and 4 bases from J, the gap between germline ends came to 22 bases. The germline V gene encodes CDR1 ENHRY and CDR2 SYGVKD. In DNA, the CDR3 is TGTGCCACCACCCCTGGGGTCCGGGAATCCACTGAAGCTTTCTTT. This translates into CATTPGVRESTEAFF.

This sequence joins TRBV4-1 and TRBJ2-1; TRBD2 aligns across 13 bases. CDR1 and CDR2 from the germline V gene are MGHRA and YSYEKL. The CDR3 has 17 residues. Unmatched junction bases numbered 8, after V lost 2 bases and J lost 7 bases. The CDR3: CASSQFTSGRAGNEQFF. CDR3 sequence (DNA): TGCGCCAGCAGCCAATTTACTAGCGGGAGGGCCGGGAATGAGCAGTTCTTC.

The genes are TRBV6-6 and TRBJ1-2; 8 bases align to TRBD1. This CDR3 contains 12 residues. CDR1 MNHNY and CDR2 SVGAGI come from the germline V gene (reference sequence). V shed 6 bases and J 5 bases; nucleotides not matched to a gene: 2. The CDR3 region has the DNA TGTGCCAGCAGAGGACAGGGATATGGCTACACCTTC. Encoded protein: CASRGQGYGYTF.

In its sample, this clone was seen once. The J gene is TRBJ1-2, the V gene TRBV6-5; D might be TRBD1 (5 bases). CDR1 and CDR2 from the germline V gene are MNHEY and SVGAGI. The germline V and J ends were trimmed by 2 bases and 6 bases, with 10 bases remaining between them. The CDR3 is 13 amino acids. The CDR3, as DNA: TGTGCCAGCAGTTACGGGCCAGGGCATGGCTACACCTTC. It is translated as CASSYGPGHGYTF.

The sample holds one count of this clone. V and J are TRBV27 and TRBJ2-2; D unclear. Trimming took 5 bases from V and 5 from J, leaving 6 bases between them. CDR3 length: 12 amino acids. From germline, CDR1 is MNHEY and CDR2 SMNVEV (reference sequence). The DNA of the CDR3 is TGTGCCAGCAGTCCCATTACCGGGGAGCTGTTTTTT. It encodes CASSPITGELFF.

This chain uses TRBV19 with TRBJ2-4, with a weak D call TRBD1 (6 bases). The germline CDR1 and CDR2 sequences are LNHDA and SQIVND (reference sequence). The V end lost 10 bases, the J end lost 0 bases, and 16 bases lay between the germline ends. There are 15 residues in the CDR3. The DNA of the CDR3 is TGTGCCAAAACCCCCCAGGGGTTAGCCAAAAACATTCAGTACTTC. It is translated as CAKTPQGLAKNIQYF.

The J gene is TRBJ1-3, the V gene TRBV29-1; perhaps TRBD1 as D (5 bases). Germline CDR1 SQVTM, CDR2 ANQGSEA. The CDR3 has 15 amino acids. V dropped 4 bases and J dropped 0 bases, with 13 bases sitting between them. The CDR3 nucleotides read TGCAGCGTTGCCCCCCTTACAGGCTCTGGAAACACCATATATTTT. Residues: CSVAPLTGSGNTIYF.

The rearrangement uses TRBV19 and TRBJ2-7; the D is unclear. V lost 3 bases and J lost 0, with 12 bases in between. CDR3 length equals 15 residues. In germline, CDR1 is LNHDA, CDR2 SQIVND (reference sequence). DNA of the CDR3: TGTGCCAGTAGTATGGGATTTTTGAGCTCCTACGAGCAGTACTTC. Its translation: CASSMGFLSSYEQYF. Based on the CDR3 plus reference TRBV19 and TRBJ2-7, the full variable domain is DGGITQSPKYLFRKEGQNVTLSCEQNLNHDAMYWYRQDPGQGLRLIYYSQIVNDFQKGDIAEGYSVSREKKESFPLTVTSAQKNPTAFYLCASSMGFLSSYEQYFGPGTRLTVT.

This clone was seen a single time. V and J are TRBV19 and TRBJ2-3; D possibly matches TRBD1 or TRBD2 (6 bases each). The CDR3 runs to 16 residues. Trimming took 6 bases from V and 4 from J, leaving 20 bases between them. CDR1 LNHDA and CDR2 SQIVND come from the germline V gene (reference sequence). CDR3 region: CASRGTPGARADTQYF. CDR3 sequence (DNA): TGTGCCAGTAGGGGAACTCCGGGGGCGAGGGCAGATACGCAGTATTTT.

This clone was seen a few times. J is TRBJ2-7 and V is TRBV9, with unresolved D. Germline CDR1 SGDLS, CDR2 YYNGEE. The CDR3 consists of 11 residues. Trimming shortened V by 3 bases and J by 3 bases, and 4 bases separated the two germline ends. CDR3 sequence: CASSAYYEQYF. Written as DNA, the CDR3 is TGTGCCAGCAGCGCTTACTACGAGCAGTACTTC.

The rearrangement uses TRBV5-1 and TRBJ2-7; D is unclear. Between the trimmed V and J ends, which lost 2 bases and 1 base, there was a span of 16 bases. The CDR3 has 16 residues. CDR1 is SGHRS and CDR2 is YFSETQ in the germline V gene. In DNA, the CDR3 is TGCGCCAGCAGCTTAGTCGGGCAGTCTTTATCCTACGAGCAGTACTTC. It yields the protein CASSLVGQSLSYEQYF.

The chain couples TRBV30 to TRBJ1-5; D is unclear. With 5 bases removed from V and 6 bases from J, the gap between germline ends came to 14 bases. The germline gives CDR1 GTSNPN, CDR2 SVGIG (reference sequence). This CDR3 has 13 residues. The CDR3, as DNA: TGTGCCTGGTCCCGGGATATCGGTCAGCCCCAGCATTTT. It specifies CAWSRDIGQPQHF. The complete variable domain, with remaining parts taken from reference TRBV30 and TRBJ1-5, reads SQTIHQWPATLVQPVGSPLSLECTVEGTSNPNLYWYRQAAGRGLQLLFYSVGIGQISSEVPQNLSASRPQDRQFILSSKKLLLSDSGFYLCAWSRDIGQPQHFGDGTRLSIL.

This clone showed up just a few times. V gene TRBV6-5 combines with J gene TRBJ1-6; D gene uncertain. The V end was cut by 7 bases, the J end by 7 bases, with 14 bases between. Germline V gene sequence: CDR1 MNHEY, CDR2 SVGAGI. The CDR3 contains 14 residues. The CDR3 reads CASNTGIRNSPLHF. CDR3 bases: TGTGCCAGCAATACGGGGATAAGGAATTCACCCCTCCACTTT.

The chain links TRBV9 to TRBJ2-7; 9 bases align to TRBD2. The CDR3 sequence is 15 residues long. The J segment lost 2 bases and the V segment lost 0 bases, leaving 3 bases of the junction unmatched. Germline V CDR1 and CDR2: SGDLS, YYNGEE. CDR3 bases: TGTGCCAGCAGCGTAGCAGCTAGCGGGACCTACGAGCAGTACTTC. Translated: CASSVAASGTYEQYF.

The V gene is TRBV7-9, the J gene TRBJ1-1; 9 bases fit TRBD1. J gave up 2 bases and V 3 bases, and 1 base lay outside the gene matches. Germline CDR1 SEHNR, CDR2 FQNEAQ (reference sequence). This CDR3 spans 14 amino acids. The CDR3 bases are TGTGCCAGCAGCTTGGGACAGGGTAACACTGAAGCTTTCTTT. It yields the protein CASSLGQGNTEAFF.

The V gene is TRBV28, the J gene TRBJ2-3; the D is unclear. Per germline, CDR1 MDHEN and CDR2 SYDVKM. CDR3 length: 11 residues. V was pared by 2 bases and J by 7 bases, with 4 bases between. The CDR3 DNA reads TGTGCCAGCAGTTTAGGAAATACGCAGTATTTT. This gives the protein CASSLGNTQYF.

There are a few counts of this clone. The chain combines TRBV6-6 with TRBJ2-3; D call uncertain. Trimming removed 5 bases at V and 4 bases at J, with 7 bases between. This CDR3 contains 12 residues. Germline V gene sequence: CDR1 MNHNY, CDR2 SVGAGI (reference sequence). CDR3 DNA: TGTGCCAGCAGTCCTAAACCAGATACGCAGTATTTT. As protein: CASSPKPDTQYF.

The chain employs TRBV5-4 and TRBJ2-5; TRBD2 aligns across 8 bases. V was pared by 5 bases and J by 4 bases, with 4 bases of the junction left unmatched. Germline CDR1 and CDR2: SGHNT and YYREEE (reference sequence). The CDR3 consists of 13 residues. The CDR3 is CASSQGLAETQYF. CDR3 sequence (DNA): TGTGCCAGCAGTCAAGGACTAGCAGAGACCCAGTACTTC.

This chain connects TRBV15 to TRBJ1-3; TRBD1 aligns across 9 bases. The germline V gene has CDR1 LNHNV and CDR2 YYDKDF (reference sequence). CDR3 length: 15 amino acids. With 5 bases clipped from V and 5 bases from J, the junction kept 7 bases outside the gene matches. The CDR3 here is CATSAQGASRNTIYF. DNA for the CDR3: TGTGCCACCAGCGCACAGGGGGCTAGTAGAAACACCATATATTTT.

The rearrangement links TRBV27 to TRBJ2-7; 10 bases map to TRBD2. CDR3 length: 15 amino acids. V trimming: 4 bases; J trimming: 4 bases; junction bases outside the gene matches: 7. CDR1 MNHEY and CDR2 SMNVEV come from the germline V gene (reference sequence). The CDR3 is CASSWGASGGYEQYF. The CDR3 DNA reads TGTGCCAGCAGTTGGGGTGCTAGCGGGGGTTACGAGCAGTACTTC.

This chain uses TRBV6-5 with TRBJ1-3; D is undetermined. Germline values: CDR1 MNHEY, CDR2 SVGAGI. The V and J ends lost 2 bases and 0 bases respectively, with 5 bases between them. The CDR3 has 14 amino acids. The CDR3 DNA is TGTGCCAGCAGTTACACAGTCTCTGGAAACACCATATATTTT. It encodes CASSYTVSGNTIYF.

This chain connects TRBV19 to TRBJ1-3, with D possibly being TRBD1 (6 bases). Trimming left V 3 bases short and J 2 bases short, with 11 bases between. Germline V gene sequence: CDR1 LNHDA, CDR2 SQIVND (reference sequence). The CDR3 loop spans 15 amino acids. The CDR3 spells CASSIRAGAGNTIYF. The CDR3 DNA sequence: TGTGCCAGTAGTATCAGGGCAGGGGCTGGAAACACCATATATTTT.

The chain recombines TRBV28 with TRBJ2-3, with D perhaps matching TRBD1 (7 bases). Germline V gene data show CDR1 as MDHEN and CDR2 as SYDVKM. CDR3 length: 14 residues. Between the trimmed V and J ends, which lost 7 bases and 2 bases, there was a span of 13 bases. CDR3 bases: TGTGCCAGCACCCGACAGGGACTCACAGATACGCAGTATTTT. This codes for CASTRQGLTDTQYF.